The rows below give T cell receptor beta chains drawn from one sample of a study of T cells after yellow fever vaccination. TCRdb passed the 5' RACE reads through MiXCR, listing each CDR3 protein once. The repertoire consists of approximately 580,000 distinct CDR3 sequences, with around 17% occurring once and the leading ten covering approximately 15%. Sequenced here: PBMCs, sampled 4 to 5 days after the first yellow fever vaccination. Every receptor here comes from a man aged 18 to 29 who received the YFV17D yellow fever vaccine. CDR3s leave out the opening cysteine and the closing phenylalanine or tryptophan. A clone size is listed for some rows: how often the clone was seen (once, few, many), or a class if it is expanded.

ASSPPSQAYNEQF | TRBJ2-1 | TRBV18 | few
SVEGGVSDTQY | TRBJ2-3 | TRBV29-1 | .
ASSGGPRTGGNSPLH | TRBJ1-6 | TRBV5-5 | many
ASSLGRENQPQH | TRBJ1-5 | TRBV7-6 | many
ASSARGIDFYNEQF | TRBJ2-1 | TRBV7-9 | few
ASSLRFTEAF | TRBJ1-1 | TRBV12-3/TRBV12-4 | few
ASSFGEDYGYT | TRBJ1-2 | TRBV12-3/TRBV12-4 | many
ASSLGTNTDTQY | TRBJ2-3 | TRBV5-1 | many
ATSQDRGNGYT | TRBJ1-2 | TRBV15 | few
ASSFGLGPLSPLH | TRBJ1-6 | TRBV12-3/TRBV12-4 | .
ASSQYGSYNSPLH | TRBJ1-6 | TRBV7-2 | few
ASSFGLGETQY | TRBJ2-5 | TRBV5-1 | many
ASGPYGTSAGELF | TRBJ2-2 | TRBV6-1 | few
ASSQVFTGEHYGYT | TRBJ1-2 | TRBV4-2 | .
ASTTSGAQY | TRBJ2-5 | TRBV28 | .
ASSLQRARYEQY | TRBJ2-7 | TRBV4-2 | .
ASSPPPGANYGYT | TRBJ1-2 | TRBV18 | few
SVEVRTTFNREQY | TRBJ2-7 | TRBV29-1 | .
ASSQGKNQGFGETQY | TRBJ2-5 | TRBV4-2 | .
ASSYGQGGELF | TRBJ2-2 | TRBV5-1 | .
ASSATRTSEKLF | TRBJ1-4 | TRBV25-1 | many
SVPGQTRVTDTQY | TRBJ2-3 | TRBV29-1 | few
ASSLEGFTQY | TRBJ2-5 | TRBV7-2 | .
ASTSQGADTQY | TRBJ2-3 | TRBV6-6 | few
ASSKNREDGYT | TRBJ1-2 | TRBV6-2/TRBV6-3 | .
ASSWQGGTDTQY | TRBJ2-3 | TRBV27 | many
ASTLQGGNRETQY | TRBJ2-5 | TRBV5-1 | few
ASSPLDREVYGYT | TRBJ1-2 | TRBV27 | .
ASSLAVGYQPQH | TRBJ1-5 | TRBV27 | .
ASPPGQGANEQF | TRBJ2-1 | TRBV7-9 | .
AWSGDFNEQF | TRBJ2-1 | TRBV30 | .
ASSFGTSGGSTDTQY | TRBJ2-3 | TRBV5-1 | few
ASSGPSFERGGPRHEQY | TRBJ2-7 | TRBV21-1 | .
ASSQAPVGRETQY | TRBJ2-5 | TRBV3-1 | .
ASSPLGVTGELF | TRBJ2-2 | TRBV7-2 | many
ASSQANSPGAF | TRBJ1-1 | TRBV4-1 | .
ASSGGLRADYEQY | TRBJ2-7 | TRBV3-1 | .
ASSWGQGLANYGYT | TRBJ1-2 | TRBV11-2 | .
SAAGQGSQPQH | TRBJ1-5 | TRBV20-1 | many
ASSQDPTQSPYEQY | TRBJ2-7 | TRBV14 | few
ASSQERIGNTGELF | TRBJ2-2 | TRBV3-1 | .
ASTSSGNTIY | TRBJ1-3 | TRBV25-1 | many
ASTEPWTGDSGANVLT | TRBJ2-6 | TRBV10-2 | .
ASSLPGVDGANVLT | TRBJ2-6 | TRBV7-9 | .
ASSQSGGLGTEAF | TRBJ1-1 | TRBV16 | many
AISEPVENSGLAVQETQY | TRBJ2-5 | TRBV10-3 | .
ASSFRASYNEQF | TRBJ2-1 | TRBV5-4 | few
AWSQGSGANVLT | TRBJ2-6 | TRBV30 | .
ASSLDGRGYT | TRBJ1-2 | TRBV7-9 | many
ASSILLERTDTQY | TRBJ2-3 | TRBV5-1 | few
SATSGSGGSYEQF | TRBJ2-1 | TRBV20-1 | many
ASSQDLFRNEQF | TRBJ2-1 | TRBV4-2 | .
ASSYPATGTGFNQPQH | TRBJ1-5 | TRBV6-5 | few
ASSRRRAASGAQETQY | TRBJ2-5 | TRBV5-1 | .